The 31 T cell receptor beta chains in this list originate from one sample, sequenced in a study of cytomegalovirus exposure and HLA in healthy donors. Primers included in the PCR were 60 Vbeta and 13 Jbeta primers. Assay used: immunoSEQ multiplex PCR; TCRdb lists only in-frame clones, some missing. This table has 80,000 to 95,000 clones, approximately 86% appearing once. Input material: PBMCs. The source is a man aged 25 to 45 in good health and CMV-seropositive.

The rearrangement links TRBV28 to TRBJ2-1; D perhaps matches TRBD1 (5 bases). Germline V gene lookup returns CDR1 MDHEN and CDR2 SYDVKM. This CDR3 region has 13 residues. Trimming shortened V by 7 bases and J by 9 bases, and 16 bases separated the two germline ends. CDR3 region: CASTFGPQVEQFF. Written as DNA, the CDR3 is TGTGCCAGCACCTTCGGGCCACAGGTTGAGCAGTTCTTC.

This chain uses TRBV28 with TRBJ1-1; D possibly corresponds to TRBD1 (5 bases). V was shortened by 3 bases and J by 3 bases, with 14 bases between the two germline ends. CDR1 MDHEN and CDR2 SYDVKM come from the germline V gene. This CDR3 is built from 15 residues. The CDR3: CASSFGGGRHTEAFF. CDR3 sequence (DNA): TGTGCCAGCAGTTTTGGGGGGGGGAGGCACACTGAAGCTTTCTTT.

The chain carries TRBV6-5 and TRBJ1-3; 7 bases are a match to TRBD1. This CDR3 is 15 amino acids long. Germline V lookup: CDR1 MNHEY, CDR2 SVGAGI. V lost 4 bases to trimming and J lost 3 bases; unmatched junction nucleotides: 6. The CDR3 DNA reads TGTGCCAGCAGTTCGACAGGGCTATATGGAAACACCATATATTTT. Its translation: CASSSTGLYGNTIYF.

This clone is a singleton in its sample. This chain links TRBV2 with TRBJ2-1; 7 bases fit TRBD2. V lost 8 bases to trimming and J lost 4 bases; unmatched junction nucleotides: 8. This CDR3 contains 14 residues. Germline loops: CDR1 SNHLY, CDR2 FYNNEI. DNA of the CDR3: TGTGCCAGCTCTGGGGCTAGCGGTTACAATGAGCAGTTCTTC. The encoded protein is CASSGASGYNEQFF.

The V and J genes are TRBV5-4 and TRBJ2-1; D uncertain. Per the germline V gene, CDR1 is SGHNT and CDR2 is YYREEE (reference sequence). The CDR3 totals 13 residues. V gave up 2 bases and J gave up 4 bases, with 7 bases separating them. CDR3 nucleotide sequence: TGTGCCAGCAGCTTACAGAAGTACAATGAGCAGTTCTTC. This translates into CASSLQKYNEQFF.

Details on this clone: The junction departs from germline at one end; a sequencing error may be responsible. The rearrangement joins TRBV4-2 to TRBJ2-1; maybe TRBD1 (5 bases). The CDR3 is made up of 16 amino acids. Germline V lookup: CDR1 LGHNA, CDR2 YNFKEQ. This chain's CDR3 is CAGSQDWVQGYNEQFF. Here the CDR3 DNA reads TGTGCCGGCAGCCAAGATTGGGTGCAGGGTTACAATGAGCAGTTCTTC.

This chain joins TRBV5-6 and TRBJ2-2; D is possibly TRBD1 (5 bases). The CDR3 is 18 amino acids. The germline V and J ends were trimmed by 2 bases and 5 bases, with 22 bases remaining between them. Germline values: CDR1 SGHDT, CDR2 YYEEEE. CDR3 residues: CASSLVSVRQGRTGELFF. Here the CDR3 DNA reads TGTGCCAGCAGCTTAGTTTCTGTGAGGCAGGGCCGGACCGGGGAGCTGTTTTTT.

The V and J genes are TRBV2 and TRBJ2-1, with 12 bases aligning to TRBD2. The CDR3 runs 20 residues. Germline V lookup: CDR1 SNHLY, CDR2 FYNNEI. V dropped 8 bases and J dropped 1; count of bases not matched to a gene: 18. The CDR3 DNA sequence: TGTGCCAGCCCCCCCGGTCCGAGACTAGCGGGAGTCGGGTCCTACAATGAGCAGTTCTTC. This translates into CASPPGPRLAGVGSYNEQFF.

The chain joins TRBV5-1 to TRBJ2-3; 12 bases match TRBD2. Germline-derived CDR1 and CDR2 are SGHRS and YFSETQ. The ends lost 4 bases at V and 6 bases at J; junction bases unmatched: 3. CDR3 length equals 14 residues. As DNA, the CDR3 is TGCGCCAGCAGCCCCGGACTAGCGGGGGATACGCAGTATTTT. Translated: CASSPGLAGDTQYF.

The V and J genes are TRBV27 and TRBJ2-7; 8 bases match TRBD1. The V gene's germline CDR1 is MNHEY and CDR2 SMNVEV (reference sequence). The CDR3 is 13 amino acids. Unmatched junction bases numbered 1, after V lost 3 bases and J lost 3 bases. In DNA form, the CDR3 reads TGTGCCAGCAGTTTTGGGACAGGCTACGAGCAGTACTTC. It is translated as CASSFGTGYEQYF.

V and J are TRBV28 and TRBJ2-7; 7 nucleotides agree with TRBD2. Losses at the gene ends were 8 bases for V and 4 bases for J; bases not matched to a gene: 14. The CDR3 runs to 15 residues. The germline CDR1 and CDR2 sequences are MDHEN and SYDVKM. The CDR3 sequence is CASLPGRGVRYEQYF. CDR3 nucleotides: TGTGCCAGCCTCCCGGGGAGGGGAGTCAGGTACGAGCAGTACTTC.

This chain joins TRBV28 and TRBJ1-2, with a weak D call TRBD1 (6 bases). The CDR3 runs to 16 residues. The germline V gene has CDR1 MDHEN and CDR2 SYDVKM. V lost 4 bases and J lost 8, with 23 bases in between. This CDR3 reads CASSWSVRGGAIGYTF. DNA for the CDR3: TGTGCCAGCAGTTGGTCCGTCCGGGGGGGCGCTATAGGCTACACCTTC.

The CDR3 is CASSPRTGRNEAFF. The CDR3 nucleotides are TGTGCCAGCAGCCCCCGGACAGGGAGGAATGAAGCTTTCTTT. This sequence joins TRBV11-2 and TRBJ1-1; 8 nucleotides match TRBD1. The CDR3 consists of 14 residues. Trimming took 5 bases from V and 7 from J; bases not matched to a gene: 9. The germline gives CDR1 SGHAT, CDR2 FQNNGV.

The J gene is TRBJ2-1, the V gene TRBV19; the match to TRBD1 covers 8 bases. Germline CDR1 is LNHDA and CDR2 is SQIVND (reference sequence). J gave up 6 bases and V 7 bases, and 14 bases lay outside the gene matches. The CDR3 length is 16 residues. As DNA, the CDR3 is TGTGCCAGTAAGGCAATGGACAGGGAAAAAATCAATGAGCAGTTCTTC. Protein: CASKAMDREKINEQFF.

The chain couples TRBV27 to TRBJ1-3, with TRBD1 matching 7 bases. This CDR3 has 15 residues. Germline CDR1 MNHEY, CDR2 SMNVEV (reference sequence). Trimming removed 9 bases from V and 0 bases from J; junction bases left unmatched: 8. The CDR3 sequence: CASRQGSHSGNTIYF. DNA for the CDR3: TGTGCCAGTCGACAGGGATCTCACTCTGGAAACACCATATATTTT.

The V call is TRBV27, the J call TRBJ2-2, with TRBD2 matching 7 bases. CDR3 length: 14 residues. J gave up 1 base and V 8 bases, and 4 bases lay outside the gene matches. Germline V lookup: CDR1 MNHEY, CDR2 SMNVEV (reference sequence). As DNA, the CDR3 is TGTGCCAGCGCAGCGGGGAAGAACACCGGGGAGCTGTTTTTT. Amino acid sequence: CASAAGKNTGELFF.

The rearrangement joins TRBV30 to TRBJ2-5; 10 nucleotides line up with TRBD2. The CDR3 spans 13 residues. CDR1 and CDR2 from the germline V gene are GTSNPN and SVGIG (reference sequence). The ends lost 5 bases at V and 4 bases at J; junction bases unmatched: 4. CDR3 amino acids: CAWLGLAAETQYF. The CDR3, as DNA: TGTGCCTGGCTCGGACTAGCGGCAGAGACCCAGTACTTC.

The chain combines TRBV5-1 with TRBJ2-3; 8 bases are shared with TRBD1. Germline CDR1 reads SGHRS; CDR2 reads YFSETQ. V gave up 3 bases and J gave up 2 bases; unmatched junction bases: 5. This CDR3 has 15 amino acids. CDR3 protein: CASSWTGSNTDTQYF. DNA for the CDR3: TGCGCCAGCAGCTGGACAGGGTCCAACACAGATACGCAGTATTTT.

The chain employs TRBV13 and TRBJ2-1; TRBD1 matches at 9 bases. Germline loops: CDR1 PRHDT, CDR2 FYEKMQ (reference sequence). The V gene end was trimmed by 4 bases and the J gene end by 0 bases; junction bases not matched to a gene: 4. The CDR3 covers 16 residues. CDR3 amino acids: CASSSEGQGSYNEQFF. CDR3 DNA: TGTGCCAGCAGCTCAGAGGGACAGGGCTCCTACAATGAGCAGTTCTTC.

This clone was observed once. The rearrangement links TRBV7-8 to TRBJ2-7; 14 bases are a match to TRBD2. Germline values: CDR1 SGHVS, CDR2 FQNEAQ. The CDR3 has 16 residues. V gave up 4 bases and J gave up 4 bases; unmatched junction bases: 6. In DNA form, the CDR3 reads TGTGCCAGCAGCTCCAGTGGACTAGCGGGAGGATACGAGCAGTACTTC. Protein sequence: CASSSSGLAGGYEQYF.

This clone was observed a few times. This chain joins TRBV25-1 and TRBJ2-7, with no clear D. The CDR3 runs to 11 residues. The V end lost 6 bases, the J end lost 3 bases, and 6 bases lay between the germline ends. Per the germline V gene, CDR1 is MGHDK and CDR2 is SYGVNS. CDR3 sequence (DNA): TGTGCCAGCAGCAAACTCTACGAGCAGTACTTC. The encoded protein is CASSKLYEQYF.

This clone occurred a few times. The chain uses TRBV27 and TRBJ2-7; 13 bases match TRBD2. The germline V gene has CDR1 MNHEY and CDR2 SMNVEV (reference sequence). J was trimmed by 5 bases and V by 5 bases; bases with no gene match: 6. This CDR3 has 15 residues. This CDR3 reads CASSGLAGDYHEQYF. CDR3 nucleotide sequence: TGTGCCAGCAGTGGACTAGCGGGAGACTACCACGAGCAGTACTTC.

The J gene is TRBJ2-2, the V gene TRBV11-2, with D possibly matching TRBD2 (5 bases). This CDR3 contains 14 residues. Germline CDR1 is SGHAT and CDR2 is FQNNGV. The germline V and J ends were trimmed by 0 bases and 7 bases, with 9 bases remaining between them. The CDR3 coding sequence is TGTGCCAGCAGCTTAGACAGAGGGCGCGGGGAGCTGTTTTTT. It translates to CASSLDRGRGELFF. The full variable domain, rest sourced from reference TRBV11-2 and TRBJ2-2, is EAGVAQSPRYKIIEKRQSVAFWCNPISGHATLYWYQQILGQGPKLLIQFQNNGVVDDSQLPKDRFSAERLKGVDSTLKIQPAKLEDSAVYLCASSLDRGRGELFFGEGSRLTVL.

The chain has TRBV13 and TRBJ2-7; TRBD1 matches at 8 bases. This CDR3 has 15 amino acids. CDR1 is PRHDT, CDR2 FYEKMQ, per germline (reference sequence). V was pared by 5 bases and J by 3 bases, with 9 bases of the junction left unmatched. As DNA, the CDR3 is TGTGCCAGCAGCATACGCGGGACAGGCAACTACGAGCAGTACTTC. As protein: CASSIRGTGNYEQYF.

The V and J genes are TRBV28 and TRBJ2-1; D is possibly TRBD2 (5 bases). Germline CDR1 reads MDHEN; CDR2 reads SYDVKM. The CDR3 loop spans 16 amino acids. The V and J ends lost 6 bases and 0 bases respectively, with 15 bases between them. In DNA form, the CDR3 reads TGTGCCAGCAGCCCCTCCGACTACAACTCCTACAATGAGCAGTTCTTC. It encodes CASSPSDYNSYNEQFF.

The gene calls are TRBV5-1 and TRBJ2-5; TRBD2 agrees at 8 bases. CDR1 and CDR2 from the germline V gene are SGHRS and YFSETQ. Unmatched junction bases numbered 5, after V lost 2 bases and J lost 2 bases. CDR3 length equals 15 residues. CDR3 DNA sequence: TGCGCCAGCAGCTTATTAGCGGGATTTCAAGAGACCCAGTACTTC. Protein product: CASSLLAGFQETQYF.

This chain connects TRBV18 to TRBJ1-4, with 7 bases fitting TRBD1. Trimming cost V 3 bases and J 6 bases; bases outside gene matches: 7. The CDR3 contains 15 residues. CDR1 is KGHSH, CDR2 LQKENI, per germline. The CDR3 sequence is CASSPWAGGDEKLFF. The CDR3 region has the DNA TGTGCCAGCTCACCGTGGGCAGGGGGAGATGAAAAACTGTTTTTT.

The chain carries TRBV12-5 and TRBJ2-1; 8 bases map to TRBD2. Trimming cost V 1 base and J 4 bases; bases outside gene matches: 9. Germline V gives CDR1 LGHNT, CDR2 FRNRAP. CDR3 size: 17 residues. The CDR3 DNA sequence: TGTGCTAGTGGTTTGGCTAGCGGGTCGATCAGGTACAATGAGCAGTTCTTC. Its protein is CASGLASGSIRYNEQFF. The entire variable domain, with the rest obtained from reference TRBV12-5 and TRBJ2-1, is as follows: DARVTQTPRHKVTEMGQEVTMRCQPILGHNTVFWYRQTMMQGLELLAYFRNRAPLDDSGMPKDRFSAEMPDATLATLKIQPSEPRDSAVYFCASGLASGSIRYNEQFFGPGTRLTVL.

The J gene is TRBJ2-1, the V gene TRBV5-1; TRBD2 aligns across 10 bases. This CDR3 has 15 amino acids. The V and J ends lost 1 base and 8 bases, in that order; junction bases with no gene match: 6. CDR1 and CDR2 (germline): SGHRS, YFSETQ. CDR3 amino acids: CASSLLSSGSYEQFF. CDR3 nucleotide sequence: TGCGCCAGCAGCTTGTTGTCTAGCGGGAGCTATGAGCAGTTCTTC. The entire variable domain, with the rest obtained from reference TRBV5-1 and TRBJ2-1, is as follows: KAGVTQTPRYLIKTRGQQVTLSCSPISGHRSVSWYQQTPGQGLQFLFEYFSETQRNKGNFPGRFSGRQFSNSRSEMNVSTLELGDSALYLCASSLLSSGSYEQFFGPGTRLTVL.

The chain recombines TRBV20-1 with TRBJ2-2; no clear D. Germline V gene lookup returns CDR1 DFQATT and CDR2 SNEGSKA (reference sequence). V was shortened by 6 bases and J by 3 bases, with 5 bases between the two germline ends. The CDR3 is made up of 11 amino acids. Written as DNA, the CDR3 is TGCAGTGCGCAGGACACCGGGGAGCTGTTTTTT. Amino acids: CSAQDTGELFF.

V and J are TRBV5-1 and TRBJ2-1; possible D gene TRBD2, 6 bases. CDR1 is SGHRS and CDR2 is YFSETQ in the germline V gene. The CDR3 covers 16 residues. Trimming left V 1 base short and J 2 bases short, with 13 bases between. CDR3 residues: CASSLLSLAPYNEQFF. Here the CDR3 DNA reads TGCGCCAGCAGCTTGCTGTCCCTAGCGCCCTACAATGAGCAGTTCTTC.